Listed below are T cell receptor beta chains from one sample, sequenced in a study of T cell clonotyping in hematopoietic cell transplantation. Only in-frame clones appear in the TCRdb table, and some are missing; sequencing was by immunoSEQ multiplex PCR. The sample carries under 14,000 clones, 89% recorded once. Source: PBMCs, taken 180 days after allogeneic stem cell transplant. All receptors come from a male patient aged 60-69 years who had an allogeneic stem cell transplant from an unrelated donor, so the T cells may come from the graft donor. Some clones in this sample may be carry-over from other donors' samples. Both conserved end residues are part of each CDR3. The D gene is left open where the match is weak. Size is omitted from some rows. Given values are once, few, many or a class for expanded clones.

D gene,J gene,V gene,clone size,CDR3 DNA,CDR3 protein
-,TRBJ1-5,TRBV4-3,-,TGCGCCAGCAGCCAAGAGACAGGCCTTCTCAATCAGCCCCAGCATTTT,CASSQETGLLNQPQHF
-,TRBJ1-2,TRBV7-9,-,TGTGCCAGCAGCGGCGCCCAGCGCACAGGGTACGGTGGCTACACCTTC,CASSGAQRTGYGGYTF
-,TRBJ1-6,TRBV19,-,TGTGCCAGTAGTATGAGACAAGGCCCACTCAATTCACCCCTCCACTTT,CASSMRQGPLNSPLHF
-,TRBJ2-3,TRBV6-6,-,TGTGCCAGCAGGACAAACCCGCTTAGCACAGATACGCAGTATTTT,CASRTNPLSTDTQYF
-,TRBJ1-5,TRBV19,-,TGTGCCAGTACCTTGACAGCCGCATATAGCAATCAGCCCCAGCATTTT,CASTLTAAYSNQPQHF
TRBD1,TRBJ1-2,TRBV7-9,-,TGTGCCAGCAGCCATCGGACAGGGGGCCATGGCTACACCTTC,CASSHRTGGHGYTF
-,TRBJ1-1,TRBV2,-,TGTGCCAGCAGCGTTTCTACGGTCGGACGAACTGAAGCTTTCTTT,CASSVSTVGRTEAFF
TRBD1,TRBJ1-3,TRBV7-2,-,TGTGCCAGCAGTGGACAGGGAGCGTTTGGAAACACCATATATTTT,CASSGQGAFGNTIYF
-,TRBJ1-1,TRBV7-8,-,TGTGCCAGCAGCCCGAGTTACAACACTGAAGCTTTCTTT,CASSPSYNTEAFF
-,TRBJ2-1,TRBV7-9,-,TGTGCCAGCAGCCAGAGTCTCAATGAGCAGTTCTTC,CASSQSLNEQFF
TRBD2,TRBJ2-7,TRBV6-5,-,TGTGCCACCAATAGCGGGGGGGCTCGCGAGCAGTACTTC,CATNSGGAREQYF
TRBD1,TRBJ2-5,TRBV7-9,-,TGTGCCAGCAACTTTCCCGGGACAGGGATCGGGGAGACCCAGTACTTC,CASNFPGTGIGETQYF
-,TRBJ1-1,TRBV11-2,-,TGTGCCAGCAGCCCCAACCTAGGGATGAACACTGAAGCTTTCTTT,CASSPNLGMNTEAFF
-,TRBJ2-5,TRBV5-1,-,TGCGCCAGCAGCTTGATCGTGGGAGAGACCCAGTACTTC,CASSLIVGETQYF
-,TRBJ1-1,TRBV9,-,TGTGCCAGCACCCGGAGCGTAATGACCTCAACTATTGAAGCTTTCTTT,CASTRSVMTSTIEAFF
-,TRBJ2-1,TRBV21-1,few,TGTGCCAGCAGCCCCCGTATGGGAAGAGGCAATGAGCAGTTCTTC,CASSPRMGRGNEQFF
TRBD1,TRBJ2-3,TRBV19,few,TGTGCCAGTAGCAGGGGGCTCACAGATACGCAGTATTTT,CASSRGLTDTQYF
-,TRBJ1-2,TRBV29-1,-,TGCAGCGTTGACCTCGGGGTACAAGAAAACTATGGCTACACCTTC,CSVDLGVQENYGYTF
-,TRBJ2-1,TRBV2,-,TGTGCCAGCAGTGGGGACGAAAGCTCCTACAATGAGCAGTTCTTC,CASSGDESSYNEQFF
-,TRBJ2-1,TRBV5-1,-,TGCGCCAGCACTCCGGGACCTACAGGGTTTTCCTACAATGAGCAGTTCTTC,CASTPGPTGFSYNEQFF
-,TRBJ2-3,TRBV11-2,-,TGTGCCAGCAGCTTCGCCCAGCACCCGGTGGGGGATACGCAGTATTTT,CASSFAQHPVGDTQYF
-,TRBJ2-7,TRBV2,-,TGTGCCAGCATGGCAGGGAGCATCTACGAGCAGTACTTC,CASMAGSIYEQYF
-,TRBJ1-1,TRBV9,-,TGTGCCAGCAGCCGGGGGGGGAACACTGAAGCTTTCTTT,CASSRGGNTEAFF
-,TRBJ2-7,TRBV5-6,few,TGTGCCAGCAGCTTGTGGAGCAGGGTGCACCGCTATTCCTACGAGCAGTACTTC,CASSLWSRVHRYSYEQYF
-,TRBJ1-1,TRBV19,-,TGTGCCAGTAGTATAGACCAGGGACAGAACACTGAAGCTTTCTTT,CASSIDQGQNTEAFF
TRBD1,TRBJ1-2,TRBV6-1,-,TGTGCCAGCAGTGAAGGCGGACAGGGGTTCTATGGCTACACCTTC,CASSEGGQGFYGYTF
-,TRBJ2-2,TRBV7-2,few,TGTGCCAGCAGCTTCCAGGCAGCCGGGGAGCTGTTTTTT,CASSFQAAGELFF
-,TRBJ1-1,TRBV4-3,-,TGCGCCAGCAGCCAAGTCTTAAATTGGGTTGGGAACACTGAAGCTTTCTTT,CASSQVLNWVGNTEAFF
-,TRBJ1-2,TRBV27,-,TGTGCCAGCAGTTTCTCCCGGGCTGGCTATGGCTACACCTTC,CASSFSRAGYGYTF
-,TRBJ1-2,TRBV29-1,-,TGCAGCGTGCTACAGGGCTCTGGCTACACCTTC,CSVLQGSGYTF
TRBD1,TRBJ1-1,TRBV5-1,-,TGCGCCAGCAGCTTGGTGGCGAGGGTGGGACAGGGGTACACTGAAGCTTTCTTT,CASSLVARVGQGYTEAFF
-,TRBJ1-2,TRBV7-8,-,TGTGCCAGCAGCTCGGTGATCTCCGGAAACCTCTATGGCTACACCTTC,CASSSVISGNLYGYTF
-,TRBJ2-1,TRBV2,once,TGTGCCAGCAGTCCACTTGGAATCCAGGGTGAGCAGTTCTTC,CASSPLGIQGEQFF
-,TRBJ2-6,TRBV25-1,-,TGTGCCAGCAGTTCAGCAGGACAGGGGGCCAACGTCCTGACTTTC,CASSSAGQGANVLTF
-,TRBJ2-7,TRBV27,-,TGTGCCAGCAGTTCGGTAGGGTACGAGCAGTACTTC,CASSSVGYEQYF
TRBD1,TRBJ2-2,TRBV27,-,TGTGCCAGCACCCAGGGCCCAGGACAGGGCGTTGCCGGGGAGCTGTTTTTT,CASTQGPGQGVAGELFF
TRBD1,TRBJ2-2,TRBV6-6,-,TGTGCCAGCAGTTACCCCGGGACAGGCAACACCGGGGAGCTGTTTTTT,CASSYPGTGNTGELFF
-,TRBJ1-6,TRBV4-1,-,TGCGCCAGCAGCCAAGGTGTAGTTGGACTGGGGAATTCACCCCTCCACTTT,CASSQGVVGLGNSPLHF
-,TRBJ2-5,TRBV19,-,TGTGCCAGTAGTGGATCGGGGGGCCAGGAGACCCAGTACTTC,CASSGSGGQETQYF
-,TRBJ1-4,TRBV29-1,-,TGCAGCGTAATAATCAGAGACGCCTGGGATGAAAAACTGTTTTTT,CSVIIRDAWDEKLFF
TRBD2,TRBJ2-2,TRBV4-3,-,TGCGCCAGCAGCCAAGATTGGGGCGGGGGGTTGAGAACCGGGGAGCTGTTTTTT,CASSQDWGGGLRTGELFF
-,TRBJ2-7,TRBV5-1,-,TGCGCCAGCAGCTTGGAGGCACGGGGCTACCACGAGCAGTACTTC,CASSLEARGYHEQYF
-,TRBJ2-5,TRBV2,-,TGTGCCAGCAGGGCCGGAGAGACCCAGTACTTC,CASRAGETQYF
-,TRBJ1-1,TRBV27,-,TGTGCCAGCAGTTTATCAATCAGCCAACTACAACCAGGCACTGAAGCTTTCTTT,CASSLSISQLQPGTEAFF
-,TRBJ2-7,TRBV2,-,TGTGCCAGCAGTGAAGACAGGGACTACGAGCAGTACTTC,CASSEDRDYEQYF
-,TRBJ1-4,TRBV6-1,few,TGTGCCAGCAGTGAACTCTACCGCGGGGGAAAACTGTTTTTT,CASSELYRGGKLFF
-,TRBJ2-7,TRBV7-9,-,TGTGCCAGCAGCTCCGGGAAGTACGAGCAGTACTTC,CASSSGKYEQYF
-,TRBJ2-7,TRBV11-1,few,TGTGCCAGCAGCTTACTGGCGGGACCCTACGAGCAGTACTTC,CASSLLAGPYEQYF
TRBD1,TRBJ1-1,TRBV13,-,TGTGCCAGCAGAGGACAGGGGGCACTTTTGAACACTGAAGCTTTCTTT,CASRGQGALLNTEAFF
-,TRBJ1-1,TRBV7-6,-,TGTGCCAGCATCCCTCAGGGACATAAGAACACTGAAGCTTTCTTT,CASIPQGHKNTEAFF
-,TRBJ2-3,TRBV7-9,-,TGTGCCAGCAGTCCCGAGGGGGGCTCTAGCACAGATACGCAGTATTTT,CASSPEGGSSTDTQYF
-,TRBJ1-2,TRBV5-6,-,TGTGCCAGCAGCTTTCAGGCAGGAGCTGGTGGCTACACCTTC,CASSFQAGAGGYTF
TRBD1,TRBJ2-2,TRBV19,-,TGTGCCAGTAGTATAGATTTGCCAGGGGGCACCGGGGAGCTGTTTTTT,CASSIDLPGGTGELFF
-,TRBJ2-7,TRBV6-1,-,TGTGCCAGCAGTGAAGGCCAGGCCTCCTCCTACGAGCAGTACTTC,CASSEGQASSYEQYF
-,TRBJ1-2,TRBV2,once,TGTGCCAGCAGTGGCGACCTTTACTATGGCTACACCTTC,CASSGDLYYGYTF
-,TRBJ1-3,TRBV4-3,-,TGCGCCAGCAGCCAAGAAACGGCAGCCTCCGTAGTCTCTGGAAACACCATATATTTT,CASSQETAASVVSGNTIYF
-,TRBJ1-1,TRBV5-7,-,TGTGCCAGCCAGGTTTGTGGTCAGTTAAGGGCGGGAGCTTTCTTT,CASQVCGQLRAGAFF
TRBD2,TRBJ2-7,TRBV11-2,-,TGTGCCAGCGCCACGGGGGGGCCCTACGAGCAGTACTTC,CASATGGPYEQYF
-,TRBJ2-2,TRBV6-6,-,TGTGCCAGCAGTTACTCTGAGTCTGGGGAGCTGTTTTTT,CASSYSESGELFF
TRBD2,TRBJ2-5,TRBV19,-,TGTGCCAGTATGGGAGTAGCGGGGGGGCCCGTGGAGACCCAGTACTTC,CASMGVAGGPVETQYF